Reported below is one T cell receptor (beta chain). These data are taken from a study of blood T cell repertoires in COVID-19. Study summary: The samples span acute and convalescent COVID-19 from the United States, Italy and Spain.

The assay was immunoSEQ multiplex PCR, and TCRdb's table has in-frame clones only and misses some. Here the sample spans under 80,000 clones, around 83% being singletons. The CDR3 has 13 residues. Looked up from germline, CDR1 is SGHNT and CDR2 is YENEEA. V dropped 4 bases and J dropped 6 bases, with 10 bases sitting between them. This receptor was taken from an elderly man with acute or convalescent COVID-19. V is TRBV11-3 and J is TRBJ2-1; a possible D gene is TRBD2 (6 bases). The material sequenced was peripheral blood. The CDR3 is CASSWVGGNEQFF. The DNA for the CDR3 is TGTGCCAGCAGCTGGGTCGGGGGCAATGAGCAGTTCTTC.